A single sample is the source of the 27 T cell receptor beta chains below, sequenced in a study of blood T cell repertoires in COVID-19. Repertoires were generated with immunoSEQ multiplex PCR, while TCRdb's copy carries only in-frame clones and drops some. The sample records approximately 150,000 clones, roughly 81% being singletons. The specimen was peripheral blood. The source is a woman in her 50s with COVID-19, enrolled during active disease.

In nucleotides, the CDR3 is TGTGCCAGCAGTTTCCCCGAGGGTAGCAATCAGCCCCAGCATTTT. It specifies CASSFPEGSNQPQHF. The J gene is TRBJ1-5, the V gene TRBV28, with unresolved D. Germline V gives CDR1 MDHEN, CDR2 SYDVKM. V dropped 3 bases and J dropped 0 bases, with 9 bases sitting between them. The CDR3 length is 15 residues. Based on the CDR3 plus reference TRBV28 and TRBJ1-5, the full variable domain is DVKVTQSSRYLVKRTGEKVFLECVQDMDHENMFWYRQDPGLGLRLIYFSYDVKMKEKGDIPEGYSVSREKKERFSLILESASTNQTSMYLCASSFPEGSNQPQHFGDGTRLSIL.

This chain joins TRBV5-3 and TRBJ1-2; D not resolved. TRBV5-3 is an open reading frame, and its role is uncertain. The CDR3 consists of 14 residues. Between the trimmed V and J ends, which lost 0 bases and 4 bases, there was a span of 10 bases. The CDR3 DNA follows: TGTGCCAGAAGCTTGGAAGCTGGGCTCTATGGCTACACCTTC. Protein: CARSLEAGLYGYTF.

The rearrangement links TRBV18 to TRBJ1-1; 8 bases align to TRBD1. V was pared by 3 bases and J by 8 bases, with 2 bases of the junction left unmatched. CDR1 and CDR2 (germline): KGHSH, LQKENI. There are 12 residues in the CDR3. The CDR3 sequence: CASSPWDREAFF. DNA of the CDR3: TGTGCCAGCTCACCCTGGGACAGGGAAGCTTTCTTT.

On this clone: It is likely a read error, because the conserved phenylalanine at the end of the CDR3 is missing. It is unclear where the CDR3 begins or ends on the DNA, so no DNA is shown, and the CDR3 is as TCRdb lists it. The V and J genes are TRBV20-1 and TRBJ2-7; the table's D call of TRBD2 was not tested on the DNA. The CDR3 length equals 11 residues, ends included. The germline V gene has CDR1 DFQATT and CDR2 SNEGSKA (reference sequence). The CDR3 here is CSARAGTSECL.

The chain recombines TRBV30 with TRBJ2-5; D might be TRBD1 (5 bases). The germline V and J ends were trimmed by 2 bases and 1 base, with 8 bases remaining between them. The germline gives CDR1 GTSNPN, CDR2 SVGIG (reference sequence). The CDR3 has 13 residues. CDR3 sequence: CAWSLQAQETQYF. CDR3 sequence (DNA): TGTGCCTGGAGTTTACAGGCCCAAGAGACCCAGTACTTC.

This rearrangement joins TRBV19 to TRBJ1-1; no firm D call. Germline CDR1 and CDR2: LNHDA and SQIVND (reference sequence). V was clipped by 3 bases and J by 1 base, with 12 bases between them. The CDR3 has 15 amino acids. The DNA of the CDR3 is TGTGCCAGTAGTATGACGGGTACCAAGAACACTGAAGCTTTCTTT. Translated, it gives CASSMTGTKNTEAFF.

This chain connects TRBV5-3 to TRBJ2-3; 9 bases line up with TRBD1. TRBV5-3 is annotated as an ORF whose role is uncertain. Trimming removed 7 bases from V and 0 bases from J; junction bases left unmatched: 6. CDR3 size: 15 residues. The CDR3: CARLTGGRSTDTQYF. CDR3 DNA sequence: TGTGCCAGACTCACAGGGGGCAGGAGCACAGATACGCAGTATTTT.

The genes are TRBV19 and TRBJ1-1; D call uncertain. CDR1 and CDR2 from the germline V gene are LNHDA and SQIVND (reference sequence). The CDR3 has 13 residues. V was clipped by 7 bases and J by 3 bases, with 12 bases between them. The CDR3 here is CASTYFGDTEAFF. CDR3 in DNA: TGTGCCAGTACCTACTTCGGAGACACTGAAGCTTTCTTT.

The J gene is TRBJ1-1, the V gene TRBV19; D might be TRBD1 (5 bases). V dropped 4 bases and J dropped 11 bases, with 20 bases sitting between them. In germline, CDR1 is LNHDA, CDR2 SQIVND (reference sequence). The length of the CDR3 is 14 residues. CDR3 in amino acids: CASSKVDSSHYAFF. CDR3 nucleotides: TGTGCCAGTAGTAAGGTTGACAGTTCTCATTACGCTTTCTTT.

This clone has a single count. This chain connects TRBV3-1 (or the pseudogene TRBV3-2) to TRBJ2-5; no reliable D call. Germline V gene lookup returns CDR1 LGHDT and CDR2 YNNKEL (reference sequence). V lost 4 bases and J lost 3, with 6 bases in between. This CDR3 is 12 amino acids long. CDR3 protein: CASSPTEETQYF. The CDR3 nucleotides are TGTGCCAGCAGCCCAACTGAAGAGACCCAGTACTTC.

V is TRBV9 and J is TRBJ2-7; TRBD1 matches 7 bases. This CDR3 is 15 amino acids long. The V and J ends lost 0 bases and 1 base, in that order; junction bases with no gene match: 4. Germline CDR1 reads SGDLS; CDR2 reads YYNGEE. The CDR3, as DNA: TGTGCCAGCAGCGTAGCCGGGGACAGTTCCTACGAGCAGTACTTC. This sequence encodes CASSVAGDSSYEQYF.

The chain recombines TRBV9 with TRBJ2-7; 8 positions agree with TRBD2. Germline values: CDR1 SGDLS, CDR2 YYNGEE. Germline trimming cut 3 bases from V and 1 base from J; bases unmatched to any gene: 6. The CDR3 loop spans 15 amino acids. CDR3 bases: TGTGCCAGCAGCGAAGCAGCGGGGGAGTCCTACGAGCAGTACTTC. Translating it yields CASSEAAGESYEQYF.

The chain is built from TRBV7-3 and TRBJ2-3; TRBD2 agrees at 14 bases. Germline CDR1 and CDR2: SGHTA and FQGTGA. This CDR3 comprises 18 residues. Trimming took 0 bases from V and 2 from J; bases not matched to a gene: 4. CDR3 region: CASSLTGLAGGLTDTQYF. The CDR3 coding sequence is TGTGCCAGCAGCTTAACAGGACTAGCGGGGGGCCTCACAGATACGCAGTATTTT.

This chain joins TRBV7-3 and TRBJ2-7, with 11 bases aligning to TRBD2. The CDR3 has 13 amino acids. V dropped 5 bases and J dropped 11; count of bases not matched to a gene: 8. In germline, CDR1 is SGHTA, CDR2 FQGTGA. CDR3: CASSATGTSGKYF. The CDR3 nucleotides are TGTGCCAGCAGCGCAACCGGGACTAGCGGAAAGTACTTC.

CDR3 sequence: CASSIASYNSGANVLTF. The CDR3 region has the DNA TGTGCCAGTAGTATTGCAAGCTATAACTCTGGGGCCAACGTCCTGACTTTC. The genes are TRBV19 and TRBJ2-6; no reliable D call. V was trimmed by 3 bases and J by 0 bases, leaving 12 bases between them. This CDR3 is 17 amino acids long. CDR1 LNHDA and CDR2 SQIVND come from the germline V gene (reference sequence).

V gene TRBV7-8 combines with J gene TRBJ1-2; D not certain. From germline, CDR1 is SGHVS and CDR2 FQNEAQ. The CDR3 has 15 residues. V lost 4 bases and J lost 4, with 16 bases in between. The CDR3 DNA follows: TGTGCCAGCAGCTCTAGTCGAGGCGTTATCTATGGCTACACCTTC. As protein: CASSSSRGVIYGYTF.

The CDR3 sequence: CASEQVVSQPQHF. Written as DNA, the CDR3 is TGTGCCAGCGAACAGGTGGTTTCCCAGCCCCAGCATTTT. This sequence joins TRBV6-5 and TRBJ1-5; tentatively, D is TRBD1 (5 bases). This CDR3 spans 13 amino acids. Trimming pared 8 bases from V and 7 bases from J, leaving 15 bases between. CDR1 MNHEY and CDR2 SVGAGI come from the germline V gene.

The chain combines TRBV25-1 with TRBJ2-5; maybe TRBD2 (7 bases). The V and J ends lost 1 base and 1 base respectively, with 16 bases between them. The germline gives CDR1 MGHDK, CDR2 SYGVNS. The length of the CDR3 is 17 residues. CDR3 DNA sequence: TGTGCCAGCAGTGAATTGGGGGGGGGCGGAGGCCAAGAGACCCAGTACTTC. It specifies CASSELGGGGGQETQYF.

Only one count was recorded for this clone. The V gene is TRBV19, the J gene TRBJ1-2; 8 bases are a match to TRBD1. CDR1 and CDR2 from the germline V gene are LNHDA and SQIVND (reference sequence). CDR3 length equals 14 residues. With V trimmed by 7 bases and J by 2 bases, 6 bases remained unmatched. CDR3 nucleotide sequence: TGTGCCAGTACCGTTGACAGGGGAAACTATGGCTACACCTTC. As protein: CASTVDRGNYGYTF.

The chain recombines TRBV7-9 with TRBJ2-7; D call uncertain. CDR3 length equals 12 residues. Germline V lookup: CDR1 SEHNR, CDR2 FQNEAQ (reference sequence). The germline V and J ends were trimmed by 5 bases and 4 bases, with 9 bases remaining between them. The CDR3 coding sequence is TGTGCCAGCAGCGGCCGCCTTTACGAGCAGTACTTC. Translating it yields CASSGRLYEQYF.

The chain links TRBV19 to TRBJ1-6; 9 bases are a match to TRBD1. Looked up from germline, CDR1 is LNHDA and CDR2 is SQIVND (reference sequence). Trimming removed 5 bases from V and 10 bases from J; junction bases left unmatched: 3. This CDR3 is 13 amino acids long. The CDR3, as DNA: TGTGCCAGTAGTGGGACAGGGAAGTCACCCCTCCACTTT. This translates into CASSGTGKSPLHF.

The J gene is TRBJ2-6, the V gene TRBV29-1; D call uncertain. Trimming pared 1 base from V and 0 bases from J, leaving 7 bases between. CDR3 length: 15 residues. Germline V lookup: CDR1 SQVTM, CDR2 ANQGSEA. CDR3 in amino acids: CSVEVPSSGANVLTF. CDR3 coding DNA: TGCAGCGTTGAAGTCCCGAGCTCTGGGGCCAACGTCCTGACTTTC. The whole variable domain, remainder taken from reference TRBV29-1 and TRBJ2-6, is SAVISQKPSRDICQRGTSLTIQCQVDSQVTMMFWYRQQPGQSLTLIATANQGSEATYESGFVIDKFPISRPNLTFSTLTVSNMSPEDSSIYLCSVEVPSSGANVLTFGAGSRLTVL.

This clone was seen once. The chain couples TRBV28 to TRBJ1-2; TRBD1 is a possible D gene (5 bases). The CDR3 spans 12 residues. V was shortened by 2 bases and J by 4 bases, with 5 bases between the two germline ends. Germline V lookup: CDR1 MDHEN, CDR2 SYDVKM. This CDR3 reads CASSLDSYGYTF. CDR3 sequence (DNA): TGTGCCAGCAGTTTAGACAGCTATGGCTACACCTTC.

The V gene is TRBV11-3, the J gene TRBJ1-3; D not resolved. Trimming left V 7 bases short and J 3 bases short, with 7 bases between. The V gene's germline CDR1 is SGHNT and CDR2 YENEEA. The CDR3 runs to 12 residues. The CDR3 sequence is CASTPGGNTIYF. The DNA of the CDR3 is TGTGCCAGCACCCCAGGTGGAAACACCATATATTTT.

The V and J genes are TRBV19 and TRBJ1-1; D is unclear. Trimming cost V 1 base and J 5 bases, with 17 bases left between them. From germline, CDR1 is LNHDA and CDR2 SQIVND (reference sequence). The CDR3 has 16 residues. The CDR3 DNA follows: TGTGCCAGTAGTATAGGGGAGCGGGGTAGGAGAACTGAAGCTTTCTTT. Translation: CASSIGERGRRTEAFF.

V usage is TRBV10-1 and J usage is TRBJ2-3; 9 bases align to TRBD2. J lost 0 bases, V lost 0 bases, and 19 bases had no gene match. The germline V gene encodes CDR1 WNHNN and CDR2 SYGVQD (reference sequence). This CDR3 has 22 amino acids. The CDR3 bases are TGCGCCAGCAGTGAGTCATCCGTCGGGATAGCGGGGGCCCTCCCTAGCACAGATACGCAGTATTTT. Protein product: CASSESSVGIAGALPSTDTQYF.

The chain recombines TRBV6-5 with TRBJ1-4; D is perhaps TRBD1 (5 bases). Trimming shortened V by 0 bases and J by 0 bases, and 5 bases separated the two germline ends. The CDR3 has 15 amino acids. Germline CDR1 and CDR2: MNHEY and SVGAGI. CDR3 amino acids: CASSYSGATNEKLFF. CDR3 DNA: TGTGCCAGCAGTTACTCAGGGGCAACTAATGAAAAACTGTTTTTT.